The clone carrying this T cell receptor (beta chain) was recorded only once. This record belongs to a study of blood T cell repertoires in COVID-19. The protocol was immunoSEQ multiplex PCR, while the TCRdb copy is restricted to in-frame clones and leaves out a portion. This sample has a few hundred thousand clones, with roughly 89% found just once. The sequenced sample consisted of PBMCs or T cells enriched from blood (not recorded which). The sequence was collected from a woman aged 50 to 60 who had recovered from COVID-19.

The chain's CDR3 is CASSLAPLSNYGYTF. The CDR3 nucleotides read TGTGCCAGCAGCTTAGCCCCTCTATCTAACTATGGCTACACCTTC. This rearrangement joins TRBV7-2 to TRBJ1-2; D gene unclear. The V and J ends lost 0 bases and 0 bases respectively, with 8 bases between them. Per germline, CDR1 SGHTA and CDR2 FQGNSA. CDR3 length equals 15 residues.